The 8 T cell receptor beta chains in this list originate from one sample, sequenced in a study of cytomegalovirus exposure and HLA in healthy donors. The PCR employed 60 Vbeta primers together with 13 Jbeta primers. The repertoire was sequenced with immunoSEQ multiplex PCR; TCRdb's copy has only in-frame clones and lacks some. Its clone listing holds about 170,000 clones. Source material: PBMCs. The source of these receptors is a woman in her sixties in good health and CMV-seronegative.

V and J are TRBV4-3 and TRBJ2-7, with 11 positions matching TRBD2. Germline CDR1 is LGHNA and CDR2 is YSLEER. The ends lost 0 bases at V and 3 bases at J; junction bases unmatched: 13. The length of the CDR3 is 19 residues. The CDR3 sequence: CASSQEGASGGLLDYEQYF. CDR3 sequence (DNA): TGCGCCAGCAGCCAAGAAGGGGCTAGCGGGGGGCTTCTCGACTACGAGCAGTACTTC.

The chain uses TRBV11-1 and TRBJ2-2; D may be TRBD2 (6 bases). The CDR3 runs 14 residues. Per germline, CDR1 SGHAT and CDR2 FQDESV (reference sequence). Deletions cut 5 bases from V and 6 bases from J, with 13 bases between. The CDR3 nucleotides read TGTGCCAGCAGCCCCCTAGGAGGGGCCGGGGAGCTGTTTTTT. Residues: CASSPLGGAGELFF.

This sequence joins TRBV2 and TRBJ2-7; 12 bases line up with TRBD1. Germline V gives CDR1 SNHLY, CDR2 FYNNEI. V lost 8 bases, J lost 7 bases, and 3 bases stayed unmatched. This CDR3 contains 12 residues. CDR3 sequence reads: CASRDRGPEQYF. In DNA form, the CDR3 reads TGTGCCAGCCGGGACAGGGGGCCTGAGCAGTACTTC.

The gene calls are TRBV5-1 and TRBJ1-1, with D possibly matching TRBD1 (6 bases). V lost 0 bases and J lost 8, with 23 bases in between. Germline CDR1 and CDR2: SGHRS and YFSETQ. The CDR3 length is 17 residues. Written as DNA, the CDR3 is TGCGCCAGCAGCTTGGGAACGACAGGCCCCAACCTCTCCGAAGCTTTCTTT. Translated: CASSLGTTGPNLSEAFF.

The chain recombines TRBV27 with TRBJ2-2; D is perhaps TRBD1 (6 bases). Germline V gene lookup returns CDR1 MNHEY and CDR2 SMNVEV (reference sequence). The CDR3 length is 15 residues. Trimming pared 8 bases from V and 6 bases from J, leaving 19 bases between. The CDR3 region is CASRTGTTLAGELFF. CDR3 coding DNA: TGTGCCAGCCGTACCGGGACAACCCTAGCCGGGGAGCTGTTTTTT.

This sequence joins TRBV30 and TRBJ1-2; D is perhaps TRBD1 (5 bases). The CDR3 sequence is 10 residues long. Germline V CDR1 and CDR2: GTSNPN, SVGIG (reference sequence). V was pared by 8 bases and J by 6 bases, with 10 bases between. CDR3 bases: TGTGCCGGCGAGACAGATGGCTACACCTTC. Its protein is CAGETDGYTF. The complete variable domain, with remaining parts taken from reference TRBV30 and TRBJ1-2, reads SQTIHQWPATLVQPVGSPLSLECTVEGTSNPNLYWYRQAAGRGLQLLFYSVGIGQISSEVPQNLSASRPQDRQFILSSKKLLLSDSGFYLCAGETDGYTFGSGTRLTVV.

The chain employs TRBV5-1 and TRBJ2-1, with D possibly TRBD1 on 5 matching bases. The CDR3 has 15 residues. Trimming removed 4 bases from V and 5 bases from J, with 16 bases in between. Germline loops: CDR1 SGHRS, CDR2 YFSETQ. The CDR3 nucleotides are TGCGCCAGCAGCCTGCTTCTCATAGGGGACAATGAGCAGTTCTTC. This sequence encodes CASSLLLIGDNEQFF.

This chain joins TRBV5-1 and TRBJ1-5, with D possibly TRBD1 on 5 matching bases. This CDR3 region has 15 residues. Germline CDR1 reads SGHRS; CDR2 reads YFSETQ. V was shortened by 1 base and J by 7 bases, with 15 bases between the two germline ends. Here the CDR3 DNA reads TGCGCCAGCAGCTTGTCCGACAGTACGGAACAGCCCCAGCATTTT. As protein: CASSLSDSTEQPQHF.